Listed below are T cell receptor beta chains from one sample, sequenced in a study of blood T cell repertoires in COVID-19. TCRdb's table, derived via immunoSEQ multiplex PCR, lists solely in-frame clones and lacks some. This sample has 55,000 to 80,000 clones, with 85% to 90% found just once. Sequencing input: peripheral blood. The receptor source for this set is a man at least 80 years old with acute or convalescent COVID-19. The CDR3 runs from the conserved cysteine through the conserved F or W. Fields, in order: D gene, J gene, V gene, clone size, CDR3 protein, CDR3 DNA. A D gene is named only where the DNA matches it firmly. The size of a clone is reported for some rows only, either as once, few or many, or as a class for expanded clones.

d_call: NA; j_call: TRBJ1-5; v_call: TRBV7-2; clone_size: NA; cdr3_aa: CASSQGLAGRNQPQHF; cdr3_nt: TGTGCCAGCAGCCAGGGATTGGCAGGGCGAAATCAGCCCCAGCATTTT
d_call: NA; j_call: TRBJ2-7; v_call: TRBV12-5; clone_size: NA; cdr3_aa: CASGVVAGEQYF; cdr3_nt: TGTGCTAGTGGGGTGGTAGCCGGCGAGCAGTACTTC
d_call: NA; j_call: TRBJ2-2; v_call: TRBV9; clone_size: NA; cdr3_aa: CASSAPGTGELFF; cdr3_nt: TGTGCCAGCAGCGCCCCGGGCACCGGGGAGCTGTTTTTT
d_call: NA; j_call: TRBJ1-2; v_call: TRBV7-9; clone_size: NA; cdr3_aa: CASSLVEVDGYTF; cdr3_nt: TGTGCCAGCAGCTTAGTTGAGGTGGATGGCTACACCTTC
d_call: NA; j_call: TRBJ1-1; v_call: TRBV5-1; clone_size: NA; cdr3_aa: CASSLDTGFTEAFF; cdr3_nt: TGCGCCAGCAGCTTGGACACAGGATTCACTGAAGCTTTCTTT
d_call: TRBD1; j_call: TRBJ2-7; v_call: TRBV25-1; clone_size: once; cdr3_aa: CASSEDRTGTYEQYF; cdr3_nt: TGTGCCAGCAGTGAAGACCGGACAGGGACCTACGAGCAGTACTTC
d_call: NA; j_call: TRBJ1-3; v_call: TRBV9; clone_size: NA; cdr3_aa: CASSGLGTSGSTIYF; cdr3_nt: TGTGCCAGCAGCGGATTGGGGACATCCGGGTCGACCATATATTTT
d_call: NA; j_call: TRBJ1-3; v_call: TRBV27; clone_size: few; cdr3_aa: CASSLSTASGNTIYF; cdr3_nt: TGTGCCAGCAGTTTATCGACAGCCTCTGGAAACACCATATATTTT
d_call: NA; j_call: TRBJ1-2; v_call: TRBV18; clone_size: NA; cdr3_aa: CASSPRMETNYGYTF; cdr3_nt: TGTGCCAGCTCACCACGAATGGAGACTAACTATGGCTACACCTTC
d_call: TRBD2; j_call: TRBJ2-2; v_call: TRBV18; clone_size: NA; cdr3_aa: CASSPLREVTGELFF; cdr3_nt: TGTGCCAGCTCCCCCTTGCGGGAGGTCACCGGGGAGCTGTTTTTT
d_call: TRBD2; j_call: TRBJ2-1; v_call: TRBV7-3; clone_size: NA; cdr3_aa: CASSLLAGYNEQFF; cdr3_nt: TGTGCCAGCAGCTTACTAGCGGGCTACAATGAGCAGTTCTTC
d_call: NA; j_call: TRBJ1-2; v_call: TRBV15; clone_size: NA; cdr3_aa: CATSRGGPNYGYTF; cdr3_nt: TGTGCCACCAGCAGAGGCGGGCCAAACTATGGCTACACCTTC
d_call: NA; j_call: TRBJ1-1; v_call: TRBV4-2; clone_size: NA; cdr3_aa: CASSQETLWGLTEAFF; cdr3_nt: TGTGCCAGCAGCCAAGAGACCCTATGGGGGCTTACTGAAGCTTTCTTT
d_call: TRBD1; j_call: TRBJ1-1; v_call: TRBV13; clone_size: NA; cdr3_aa: CASSTNRGTEAFF; cdr3_nt: TGTGCCAGCAGCACCAACAGGGGCACTGAAGCTTTCTTT
d_call: TRBD2; j_call: TRBJ2-2; v_call: TRBV4-1; clone_size: NA; cdr3_aa: CASSRGLAGARELFF; cdr3_nt: TGCGCCAGCAGCCGAGGACTAGCGGGAGCTCGGGAGCTGTTTTTT
d_call: NA; j_call: TRBJ2-7; v_call: TRBV27; clone_size: NA; cdr3_aa: CASTQGVGFPEQYF; cdr3_nt: TGTGCCAGCACCCAGGGTGTTGGGTTCCCCGAGCAGTACTTC
d_call: NA; j_call: TRBJ1-4; v_call: TRBV30; clone_size: NA; cdr3_aa: CAYDWAGLEKLFF; cdr3_nt: TGTGCCTACGACTGGGCAGGGTTAGAAAAACTGTTTTTT
d_call: NA; j_call: TRBJ2-5; v_call: TRBV20-1; clone_size: once; cdr3_aa: CSARGPGTQYF; cdr3_nt: TGCAGTGCTAGGGGGCCGGGGACCCAGTACTTC
d_call: TRBD1; j_call: TRBJ1-2; v_call: TRBV12-5; clone_size: NA; cdr3_aa: CASGLGTGGIYGYTF; cdr3_nt: TGTGCTAGTGGACTCGGGACAGGGGGTATCTATGGCTACACCTTC
d_call: NA; j_call: TRBJ2-7; v_call: TRBV5-1; clone_size: once; cdr3_aa: CASSWAGALSYEQYF; cdr3_nt: TGCGCCAGCAGCTGGGCGGGGGCCCTCTCCTACGAGCAGTACTTC
d_call: TRBD1; j_call: TRBJ1-1; v_call: TRBV29-1; clone_size: NA; cdr3_aa: CSARQGDTEAFF; cdr3_nt: TGCAGCGCGCGACAGGGGGACACTGAAGCTTTCTTT
d_call: TRBD1; j_call: TRBJ2-1; v_call: TRBV24-1; clone_size: NA; cdr3_aa: CATSALGSGTDPFEQFF; cdr3_nt: TGTGCCACCAGTGCTCTAGGATCCGGGACAGATCCTTTCGAGCAGTTCTTC
d_call: TRBD2; j_call: TRBJ2-3; v_call: TRBV7-9; clone_size: NA; cdr3_aa: CASSLRSGGDLSSTDTQYF; cdr3_nt: TGTGCCAGCAGCTTAAGGAGCGGGGGGGACCTTTCTAGCACAGATACGCAGTATTTT
d_call: TRBD2; j_call: TRBJ2-1; v_call: TRBV3-1/TRBV3-2; clone_size: NA; cdr3_aa: CASSPGLVGEQFF; cdr3_nt: TGTGCCAGCAGCCCAGGACTAGTCGGGGAGCAGTTCTTC
d_call: NA; j_call: TRBJ2-6; v_call: TRBV10-3; clone_size: NA; cdr3_aa: CAISADSPLSSGANVLTF; cdr3_nt: TGTGCCATCAGTGCGGACAGTCCCCTAAGCTCTGGGGCCAACGTCCTGACTTTC
d_call: TRBD1; j_call: TRBJ1-1; v_call: TRBV10-3; clone_size: NA; cdr3_aa: CAIRSGTGGNRDILAFF; cdr3_nt: TGTGCCATCAGATCAGGAACAGGGGGCAATCGGGATATCCTCGCTTTCTTT
d_call: TRBD1; j_call: TRBJ2-7; v_call: TRBV13; clone_size: NA; cdr3_aa: CASSPAPRTGEPSYEQYF; cdr3_nt: TGTGCCAGCAGCCCCGCCCCAAGGACAGGGGAGCCCTCCTACGAGCAGTACTTC
d_call: TRBD1; j_call: TRBJ2-7; v_call: TRBV11-2; clone_size: once; cdr3_aa: CASSPAGQGEFAYEQYF; cdr3_nt: TGTGCCAGCAGCCCCGCAGGACAGGGAGAATTCGCCTACGAGCAGTACTTC
d_call: TRBD2; j_call: TRBJ2-1; v_call: TRBV24-1; clone_size: NA; cdr3_aa: CATSEKKGTSGVGQFF; cdr3_nt: TGTGCCACCAGTGAAAAAAAAGGGACTAGCGGGGTGGGGCAGTTCTTC
d_call: NA; j_call: TRBJ1-1; v_call: TRBV10-3; clone_size: NA; cdr3_aa: CAISPEATEAFF; cdr3_nt: TGTGCCATCAGCCCGGAGGCCACTGAAGCTTTCTTT
d_call: NA; j_call: TRBJ2-5; v_call: TRBV18; clone_size: NA; cdr3_aa: CASSPSSGETQYF; cdr3_nt: TGTGCCAGCTCACCATCGTCCGGAGAGACCCAGTACTTC
d_call: NA; j_call: TRBJ1-2; v_call: TRBV24-1; clone_size: NA; cdr3_aa: CATSGQAYNYGYTF; cdr3_nt: TGTGCCACCAGTGGACAGGCCTATAACTATGGCTACACCTTC
d_call: NA; j_call: TRBJ1-1; v_call: TRBV2; clone_size: NA; cdr3_aa: CASRVQTVMNTEAFF; cdr3_nt: TGTGCCAGCAGGGTCCAGACAGTCATGAACACTGAAGCTTTCTTT
d_call: NA; j_call: TRBJ1-2; v_call: TRBV2; clone_size: few; cdr3_aa: CASSRTYNYGYTF; cdr3_nt: TGTGCCAGCAGTCGGACATACAACTATGGCTACACCTTC
d_call: NA; j_call: TRBJ2-1; v_call: TRBV5-4; clone_size: NA; cdr3_aa: CASSSPLSGLAFNEQFF; cdr3_nt: TGTGCCAGCAGCAGCCCCCTATCGGGACTCGCCTTCAATGAGCAGTTCTTC
d_call: NA; j_call: TRBJ1-6; v_call: TRBV3-1/TRBV3-2; clone_size: once; cdr3_aa: CASSQEGGRGSPLHF; cdr3_nt: TGTGCCAGCAGCCAAGAAGGAGGCAGGGGTTCACCCCTCCACTTT
d_call: NA; j_call: TRBJ2-3; v_call: TRBV9; clone_size: NA; cdr3_aa: CASSVDGTLDTQYF; cdr3_nt: TGTGCCAGCAGCGTAGATGGCACCTTAGATACGCAGTATTTT
d_call: NA; j_call: TRBJ1-1; v_call: TRBV6-1; clone_size: once; cdr3_aa: CASSEPGRPPHTEAFF; cdr3_nt: TGTGCCAGCAGTGAACCGGGGAGGCCGCCGCACACTGAAGCTTTCTTT
d_call: NA; j_call: TRBJ1-3; v_call: TRBV15; clone_size: NA; cdr3_aa: CATSRARSSGNTIYF; cdr3_nt: TGTGCCACCAGCAGAGCCCGTAGCTCTGGAAACACCATATATTTT
d_call: TRBD2; j_call: TRBJ2-1; v_call: TRBV2; clone_size: NA; cdr3_aa: CASRRTSGGADEQFF; cdr3_nt: TGTGCCAGCAGACGGACTAGCGGGGGGGCGGATGAGCAGTTCTTC
d_call: NA; j_call: TRBJ2-1; v_call: TRBV10-3; clone_size: NA; cdr3_aa: CAITPGGLDEQFF; cdr3_nt: TGTGCCATCACCCCCGGGGGGCTTGATGAGCAGTTCTTC
d_call: NA; j_call: TRBJ2-3; v_call: TRBV19; clone_size: once; cdr3_aa: CASSVSGSDTQYF; cdr3_nt: TGTGCCAGTTCGGTTTCAGGTTCCGATACGCAGTATTTT
d_call: TRBD1; j_call: TRBJ1-1; v_call: TRBV6-5; clone_size: NA; cdr3_aa: CASSLAGQMNTEAFF; cdr3_nt: TGTGCCAGCAGTCTCGCGGGACAGATGAACACTGAAGCTTTCTTT
d_call: NA; j_call: TRBJ1-1; v_call: TRBV28; clone_size: NA; cdr3_aa: CASQKQGNTEAFF; cdr3_nt: TGTGCCAGCCAGAAACAGGGTAACACTGAAGCTTTCTTT
d_call: NA; j_call: TRBJ1-1; v_call: TRBV10-1; clone_size: NA; cdr3_aa: CASSESQLNTEAFF; cdr3_nt: TGCGCCAGCAGTGAGTCTCAGTTGAACACTGAAGCTTTCTTT
d_call: NA; j_call: TRBJ1-2; v_call: TRBV30; clone_size: NA; cdr3_aa: CAWSHPGNYGYTF; cdr3_nt: TGTGCCTGGAGTCATCCGGGGAACTATGGCTACACCTTC
d_call: NA; j_call: TRBJ1-1; v_call: TRBV3-1/TRBV3-2; clone_size: NA; cdr3_aa: CASSQVGLYEAFF; cdr3_nt: TGTGCCAGCAGCCAAGTCGGACTTTATGAAGCTTTCTTT
d_call: TRBD2; j_call: TRBJ2-1; v_call: TRBV3-1/TRBV3-2; clone_size: NA; cdr3_aa: CASSNSGGRSYNEQFF; cdr3_nt: TGTGCCAGCAGCAACAGCGGGGGCCGCTCCTACAATGAGCAGTTCTTC
d_call: TRBD1; j_call: TRBJ2-7; v_call: TRBV6-5; clone_size: NA; cdr3_aa: CASTRDRESEQYF; cdr3_nt: TGTGCCAGCACCCGGGACAGGGAGAGCGAGCAGTACTTC